The rows below give T cell receptor beta chains drawn from one sample of a study of blood T cell repertoires in COVID-19. Some clones are missing from TCRdb's copy, which holds only in-frame ones; the method was immunoSEQ multiplex PCR. The sample has more than 150,000 clones, about nine tenths seen once. The sequenced material came from PBMCs or T cells enriched from blood (not recorded which). These receptors were obtained from a woman aged 25 to 39 who had recovered from COVID-19. Both conserved end residues are trimmed from each CDR3. Fields, in order: V gene, J gene, D gene, CDR3 protein. The D gene is left open where the match is weak.

v_gene: TRBV27
j_gene: TRBJ2-7
d_gene: .
CDR3aa: ASSPILSAEQY

v_gene: TRBV7-6
j_gene: TRBJ1-6
d_gene: .
CDR3aa: ASSSDSPLH

v_gene: TRBV6-5
j_gene: TRBJ1-3
d_gene: .
CDR3aa: ASVSAGNTIY

v_gene: TRBV11-2
j_gene: TRBJ2-7
d_gene: .
CDR3aa: ASTRGGGPYEQY

v_gene: TRBV20-1
j_gene: TRBJ1-5
d_gene: TRBD1
CDR3aa: SASGTGGNQPQH

v_gene: TRBV7-2
j_gene: TRBJ1-1
d_gene: .
CDR3aa: ASSFQVNTEAF

v_gene: TRBV6-6
j_gene: TRBJ2-2
d_gene: TRBD1
CDR3aa: ASSPRDRGALNTGELF

v_gene: TRBV15
j_gene: TRBJ1-5
d_gene: .
CDR3aa: ATSRQGNYNQPQH

v_gene: TRBV12-5
j_gene: TRBJ2-5
d_gene: TRBD1
CDR3aa: ASSIYSGQGAGTQY

v_gene: TRBV5-1
j_gene: TRBJ1-1
d_gene: .
CDR3aa: ASSLDGVGTEAF

v_gene: TRBV5-4
j_gene: TRBJ1-6
d_gene: .
CDR3aa: ASSLERDNSPLH

v_gene: TRBV6-2/TRBV6-3
j_gene: TRBJ1-2
d_gene: TRBD1
CDR3aa: ASSYAVVQGAYGYT

v_gene: TRBV7-2
j_gene: TRBJ2-5
d_gene: TRBD2
CDR3aa: ASSFGLAGVRETQY

v_gene: TRBV29-1
j_gene: TRBJ2-5
d_gene: .
CDR3aa: SVAQGRETQY

v_gene: TRBV11-3
j_gene: TRBJ1-2
d_gene: .
CDR3aa: ASSLYRDYNYGYT

v_gene: TRBV9
j_gene: TRBJ2-7
d_gene: TRBD2
CDR3aa: ASSVGLRTSGTTYEQY

v_gene: TRBV15
j_gene: TRBJ1-5
d_gene: .
CDR3aa: AVGRGNQPQH

v_gene: TRBV3-1/TRBV3-2
j_gene: TRBJ2-2
d_gene: TRBD2
CDR3aa: ASSQPPGTSGSRELF

v_gene: TRBV30
j_gene: TRBJ2-1
d_gene: .
CDR3aa: AWNNGGGRAHNEQF

v_gene: TRBV5-1
j_gene: TRBJ1-1
d_gene: .
CDR3aa: ASSLNTPGLGQLMNTEAF

v_gene: TRBV29-1
j_gene: TRBJ2-1
d_gene: .
CDR3aa: SIRSGGWGEQF

v_gene: TRBV7-2
j_gene: TRBJ1-2
d_gene: TRBD1
CDR3aa: ASSPDSRGLYT

v_gene: TRBV7-2
j_gene: TRBJ2-3
d_gene: .
CDR3aa: ASSLELVSDTQY

v_gene: TRBV5-1
j_gene: TRBJ1-1
d_gene: .
CDR3aa: ASSLEPGTEAF

v_gene: TRBV6-5
j_gene: TRBJ2-7
d_gene: TRBD1
CDR3aa: ASSYSRQGVSEQY

v_gene: TRBV6-6
j_gene: TRBJ2-7
d_gene: TRBD2
CDR3aa: ASSYAGGPYEQY

v_gene: TRBV29-1
j_gene: TRBJ1-2
d_gene: TRBD1
CDR3aa: SVGGQGSYNYGYT

v_gene: TRBV7-2
j_gene: TRBJ1-5
d_gene: .
CDR3aa: ASSYAQVINQPQH

v_gene: TRBV19
j_gene: TRBJ1-6
d_gene: .
CDR3aa: ASSIGGNSPLH

v_gene: TRBV9
j_gene: TRBJ2-7
d_gene: TRBD2
CDR3aa: ASSVEAGDYEQY

v_gene: TRBV7-2
j_gene: TRBJ1-4
d_gene: .
CDR3aa: ASSLQTGHSNEKLF

v_gene: TRBV27
j_gene: TRBJ2-1
d_gene: TRBD1
CDR3aa: ASSLFAPLDRAPYNEQF

v_gene: TRBV6-7
j_gene: TRBJ2-5
d_gene: .
CDR3aa: ASSYSRGGRVVETQY

v_gene: TRBV9
j_gene: TRBJ2-2
d_gene: TRBD1
CDR3aa: ASSVGDRVGTGELF

v_gene: TRBV27
j_gene: TRBJ2-1
d_gene: TRBD2
CDR3aa: ASSFRDYRLNEQF

v_gene: TRBV28
j_gene: TRBJ1-2
d_gene: .
CDR3aa: ASSSPKGYT

v_gene: TRBV6-5
j_gene: TRBJ2-3
d_gene: .
CDR3aa: ASSYSQRGSGTQY

v_gene: TRBV7-9
j_gene: TRBJ2-1
d_gene: TRBD2
CDR3aa: ASSPWGASGRYNEQF

v_gene: TRBV6-5
j_gene: TRBJ2-7
d_gene: TRBD1
CDR3aa: ASSRDRGRYEQY

v_gene: TRBV19
j_gene: TRBJ2-2
d_gene: .
CDR3aa: ASRSTGVYLANTGELF

v_gene: TRBV2
j_gene: TRBJ1-5
d_gene: .
CDR3aa: ASSEGPAAIEPQH

v_gene: TRBV9
j_gene: TRBJ1-1
d_gene: .
CDR3aa: ASSVEGGGEAF